This T cell receptor beta chain emerged from a study of identical twins. TCRdb called the 5' RACE reads again in MiXCR, with one record for every CDR3 protein. The sample has under 300,000 distinct CDR3 sequences, around 8% seen once. The CDR3 extends over 13 amino acids. Germline CDR1 reads SNHLY; CDR2 reads FYNNEI. Trimming left V 2 bases short and J 2 bases short, with 7 bases between. This clonotype occurred a few times. A further study also used this sample, focusing on yellow fever vaccine responses in identical twins.

The sequenced material came from CD8+ T cells sorted from blood. This sequence was found in a woman between 18 and 30 years old in good health. The chain has TRBV2 and TRBJ2-7; D is tentatively TRBD1 or TRBD2 (5 bases each). In DNA form, the CDR3 reads TGTGCCAGCAGTGAACGGGGCCCCTACGAGCAGTACTTC. This encodes CASSERGPYEQYF.